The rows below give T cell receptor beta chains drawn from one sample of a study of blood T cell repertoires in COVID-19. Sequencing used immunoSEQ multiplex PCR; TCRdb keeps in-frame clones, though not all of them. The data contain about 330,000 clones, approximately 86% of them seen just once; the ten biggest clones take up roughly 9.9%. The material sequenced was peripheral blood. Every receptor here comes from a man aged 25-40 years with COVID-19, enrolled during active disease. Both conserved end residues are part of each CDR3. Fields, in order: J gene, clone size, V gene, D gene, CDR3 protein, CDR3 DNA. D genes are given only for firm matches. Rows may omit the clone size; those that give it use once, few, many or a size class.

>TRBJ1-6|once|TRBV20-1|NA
CSAGAGNSPLHF
TGCAGTGCTGGTGCAGGAAATTCACCCCTCCACTTT
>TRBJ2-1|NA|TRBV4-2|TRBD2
CASSKEGALARDEQFF
TGTGCCAGCAGCAAAGAAGGGGCACTAGCGAGAGATGAGCAGTTCTTC
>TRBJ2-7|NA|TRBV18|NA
CASSPPATATGEQYF
TGTGCCAGCTCACCACCAGCCACGGCCACGGGTGAGCAGTACTTC
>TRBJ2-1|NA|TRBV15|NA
CATSRDEGDASYNEQFF
TGTGCCACCAGCAGAGATGAGGGGGATGCCTCCTACAATGAGCAGTTCTTC
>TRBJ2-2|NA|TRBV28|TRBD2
CASSLWGRAVGTGELFF
TGTGCCAGCAGTTTATGGGGGAGGGCCGTGGGGACCGGGGAGCTGTTTTTT
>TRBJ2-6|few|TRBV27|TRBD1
CASSSPGTGGSGANVLTF
TGTGCCAGCAGTTCCCCCGGGACAGGGGGCTCTGGGGCCAACGTCCTGACTTTC
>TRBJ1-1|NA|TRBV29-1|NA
CSVELYGAWSEAFF
TGCAGCGTTGAATTGTATGGAGCATGGTCTGAAGCTTTCTTT
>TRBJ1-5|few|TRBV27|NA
CASSLQGINQPQHF
TGTGCCAGCAGTTTACAGGGGATCAATCAGCCCCAGCATTTT
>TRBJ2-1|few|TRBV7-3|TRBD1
CASSLNRGYEQFF
TGTGCCAGCAGCTTAAACAGGGGGTATGAGCAGTTCTTC
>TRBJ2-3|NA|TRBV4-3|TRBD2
CASSQELAGGPYRGDTQYF
TGCGCCAGCAGCCAAGAACTAGCGGGAGGGCCATATCGAGGAGATACGCAGTATTTT
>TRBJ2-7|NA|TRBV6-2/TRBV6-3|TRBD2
CASSLSGLAGVEDEQYF
TGTGCCAGCAGTTTATCGGGACTAGCGGGTGTTGAGGACGAGCAGTACTTC
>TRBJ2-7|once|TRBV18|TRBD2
CASSWAGEEQYF
TGTGCCAGCTCATGGGCGGGGGAGGAGCAGTACTTC
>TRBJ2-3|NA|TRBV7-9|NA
CASSELGGVTTDTQYF
TGTGCCAGCAGCGAATTGGGGGGAGTTACCACAGATACGCAGTATTTT
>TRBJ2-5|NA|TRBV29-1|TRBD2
CSAVAGAYAETQYF
TGCAGCGCCGTAGCGGGAGCTTACGCGGAGACCCAGTACTTC
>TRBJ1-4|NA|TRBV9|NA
CASSPRGQLNEKLFF
TGTGCCAGCAGCCCGCGAGGACAGCTTAATGAAAAACTGTTTTTT
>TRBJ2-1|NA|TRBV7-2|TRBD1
CASSLATGEWNEQFF
TGTGCCAGCAGCTTAGCAACAGGGGAGTGGAATGAGCAGTTCTTC
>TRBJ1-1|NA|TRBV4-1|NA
CASSEGLNTEAFF
TGCGCCAGCAGCGAGGGTCTGAACACTGAAGCTTTCTTT
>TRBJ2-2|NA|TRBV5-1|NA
CASSLGGHSTGELFF
TGCGCCAGCAGCTTGGGGGGACACAGCACCGGGGAGCTGTTTTTT
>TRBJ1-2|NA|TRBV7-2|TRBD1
CASSFAGGQGYTF
TGTGCCAGCAGCTTCGCAGGGGGGCAGGGCTACACCTTC
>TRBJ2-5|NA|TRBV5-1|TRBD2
CASSSPALLAGGTWGETQYF
TGCGCCAGCAGCTCCCCAGCGCTCCTAGCGGGGGGTACGTGGGGAGAGACCCAGTACTTC
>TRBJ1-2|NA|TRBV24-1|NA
CATSPGPYGYTF
TGTGCCACCAGCCCAGGGCCCTATGGCTACACCTTC
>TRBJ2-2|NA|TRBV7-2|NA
CASSPPAGELFF
TGTGCCAGCAGCCCCCCCGCCGGGGAGCTGTTTTTT
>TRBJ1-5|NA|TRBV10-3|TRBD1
CAISESPGQDHQPQHF
TGTGCCATCAGTGAGTCCCCGGGACAGGACCATCAGCCCCAGCATTTT
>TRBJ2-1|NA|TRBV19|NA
CASTVGTLVGNEQFF
TGTGCCAGTACCGTCGGGACTCTCGTAGGTAATGAGCAGTTCTTC
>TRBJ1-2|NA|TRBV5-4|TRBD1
CASRKSRDRGPEGYTF
TGTGCCAGCAGGAAGTCCCGGGACAGGGGGCCTGAAGGCTACACCTTC
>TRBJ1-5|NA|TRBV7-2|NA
CASSQVVGGAQPQHF
TGTGCCAGCAGCCAGGTCGTTGGGGGGGCTCAGCCCCAGCATTTT
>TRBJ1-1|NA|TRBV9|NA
CASGGLNTEAFF
TGTGCCAGCGGCGGTCTTAACACTGAAGCTTTCTTT
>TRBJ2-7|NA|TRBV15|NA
CATSRDRKGPYEQYF
TGTGCCACCAGCAGAGATCGCAAGGGGCCCTACGAGCAGTACTTC
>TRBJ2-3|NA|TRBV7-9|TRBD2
CASSLQSTSGTQYF
TGTGCCAGCAGCTTACAGTCGACTAGCGGAACGCAGTATTTT
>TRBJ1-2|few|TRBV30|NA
CAWTGESNYGYTF
TGTGCCTGGACAGGGGAAAGTAACTATGGCTACACCTTC
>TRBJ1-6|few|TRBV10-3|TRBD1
CAISLDRANSPLHF
TGTGCCATCAGCCTCGACAGGGCCAATTCACCCCTCCACTTT
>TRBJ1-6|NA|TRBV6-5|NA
CASSYLRSVDSPLHF
TGTGCCAGCAGTTACCTGAGGTCCGTCGATTCACCCCTCCACTTT
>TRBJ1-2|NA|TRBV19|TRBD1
CASSIWGTGGRDYGYTF
TGTGCCAGTAGTATTTGGGGGACAGGGGGCCGTGACTATGGCTACACCTTC
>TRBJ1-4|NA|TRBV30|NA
CAWSGEQSPTNEKLFF
TGTGCCTGGAGTGGTGAACAGAGCCCAACTAATGAAAAACTGTTTTTT
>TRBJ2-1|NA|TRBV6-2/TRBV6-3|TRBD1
CASSRYSSGTGINEQFF
TGTGCCAGCAGCCGATATTCCTCCGGGACAGGAATCAATGAGCAGTTCTTC
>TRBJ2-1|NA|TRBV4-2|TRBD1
CASSQDTDRTYNEQFF
TGTGCCAGCAGCCAAGATACGGACAGGACCTACAATGAGCAGTTCTTC
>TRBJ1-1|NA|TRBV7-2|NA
CASSSMGGNTEAFF
TGTGCCAGCAGCTCCATGGGAGGTAACACTGAAGCTTTCTTT
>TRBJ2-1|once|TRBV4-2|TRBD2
CASSQAGSGRAENEQFF
TGTGCCAGCAGCCAAGCCGGTAGCGGGAGGGCCGAGAATGAGCAGTTCTTC
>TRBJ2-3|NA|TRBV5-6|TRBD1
CASSSTGETSTDTQYF
TGTGCCAGCAGCTCGACAGGGGAGACGAGCACAGATACGCAGTATTTT
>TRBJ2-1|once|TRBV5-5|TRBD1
CASSPTGGTYNEQFF
TGTGCCAGCAGCCCAACAGGGGGCACCTACAATGAGCAGTTCTTC
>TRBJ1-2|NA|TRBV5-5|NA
CASSLEEGSTYGYTF
TGTGCCAGCAGCTTGGAGGAGGGTTCGACCTATGGCTACACCTTC
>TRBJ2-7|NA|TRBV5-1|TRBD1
CASSHPDRGRVYEQYF
TGCGCCAGCAGCCACCCCGACAGGGGGCGAGTCTACGAGCAGTACTTC
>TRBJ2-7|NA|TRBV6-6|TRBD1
CASSYSPGQATHEQYF
TGTGCCAGCAGTTACTCTCCGGGACAGGCGACCCACGAGCAGTACTTC
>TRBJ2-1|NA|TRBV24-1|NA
CATSGRPTYNEQFF
TGTGCCACCAGCGGGAGACCCACCTACAATGAGCAGTTCTTC
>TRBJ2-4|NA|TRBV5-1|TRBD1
CASSLGTGLNIQYF
TGCGCCAGCAGCTTAGGGACAGGTCTGAACATTCAGTACTTC
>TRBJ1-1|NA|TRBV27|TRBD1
CASSDRGIEAFF
TGTGCCAGCAGTGACAGGGGGATTGAAGCTTTCTTT
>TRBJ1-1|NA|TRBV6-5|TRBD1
CASSYVGQGATEAFF
TGTGCCAGCAGTTACGTGGGACAGGGGGCCACTGAAGCTTTCTTT
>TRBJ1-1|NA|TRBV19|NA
CASTLSGTPYEAFF
TGTGCCAGTACCTTATCCGGGACACCCTACGAAGCTTTCTTT
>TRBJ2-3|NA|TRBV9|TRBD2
CASSALLAGQDTQYF
TGTGCCAGCAGCGCCTTACTAGCGGGACAAGATACGCAGTATTTT
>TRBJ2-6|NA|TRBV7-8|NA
CASRIGRTRASGANVLTF
TGTGCCAGCAGGATAGGGCGCACGAGGGCATCTGGGGCCAACGTCCTGACTTTC
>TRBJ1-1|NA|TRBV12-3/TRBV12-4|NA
CASSSREGTEAFF
TGTGCCAGCAGTTCCAGGGAAGGCACTGAAGCTTTCTTT
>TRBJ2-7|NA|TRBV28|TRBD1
CASSLGTGVSYEQYF
TGTGCCAGCAGTTTGGGGACAGGGGTCTCCTACGAGCAGTACTTC
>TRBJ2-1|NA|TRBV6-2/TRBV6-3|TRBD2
CASSQGLAGTYNEQFF
TGTGCCAGCAGCCAAGGACTAGCGGGAACCTACAATGAGCAGTTCTTC
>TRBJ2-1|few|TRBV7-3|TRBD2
CASSLGAGGRNEQFF
TGTGCCAGCAGCTTAGGGGCGGGAGGGCGGAATGAGCAGTTCTTC
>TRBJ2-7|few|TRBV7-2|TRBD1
CASSPRQGHEQYF
TGTGCCAGCAGCCCACGACAGGGCCACGAGCAGTACTTC
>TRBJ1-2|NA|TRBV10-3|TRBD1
CAIRPGQPLNYGYTF
TGTGCCATCAGGCCGGGACAGCCTTTAAACTATGGCTACACCTTC
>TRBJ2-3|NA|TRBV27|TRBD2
CASSPTSGSGPSTDTQYF
TGTGCCAGCAGTCCCACTAGCGGGAGTGGTCCCAGCACAGATACGCAGTATTTT
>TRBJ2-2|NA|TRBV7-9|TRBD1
CASSQGAANTGELFF
TGTGCCAGCAGCCAGGGGGCCGCTAACACCGGGGAGCTGTTTTTT
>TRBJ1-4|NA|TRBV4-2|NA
CASSQDSEVLNEKLFF
TGTGCCAGCAGCCAAGATTCAGAGGTCTTAAATGAAAAACTGTTTTTT